These 24 T cell receptor beta chains came from one sample sequenced in a study of neurological immune-mediated disorders. Each CDR3 protein is one row after TCRdb ran MiXCR on the 5' RACE reads. The sample records about 50,000 distinct CDR3 sequences, around a tenth being singletons. Sequencing used PBMCs. These receptors originate from an older man with HTLV-1-associated myelopathy (HAM/TSP).

This clonotype was detected ten times or more. J is TRBJ2-1 and V is TRBV10-3, with 10 positions matching TRBD2. With V trimmed by 9 bases and J by 0 bases, 5 bases remained unmatched. From germline, CDR1 is ENHRY and CDR2 SYGVKD. The length of the CDR3 is 15 residues. In nucleotides, the CDR3 is TGTGCCATTCTAGCGGGAGCGGGCTCCTACAATGAGCAGTTCTTC. Protein: CAILAGAGSYNEQFF.

V is TRBV7-9 and J is TRBJ2-1; weak D call: TRBD2 (6 bases). The CDR3 length is 16 residues. V was pared by 5 bases and J by 5 bases, with 19 bases between. CDR1 is SEHNR and CDR2 is FQNEAQ in the germline V gene (reference sequence). The CDR3, as DNA: TGTGCCAGCAGCCACTCAATGCCCGGGAGTGACAATGAGCAGTTCTTC. Its translation is CASSHSMPGSDNEQFF.

Details on this clonotype: This may arise from a read error, as a much more abundant clone is one base away. This chain connects TRBV7-9 to TRBJ2-1; D possibly corresponds to TRBD2 (5 bases). CDR3 length equals 16 residues. V gave up 1 base and J gave up 1 base, with 11 bases separating them. Germline V gene data show CDR1 as SEHNR and CDR2 as FQNEAQ (reference sequence). CDR3 bases: TGTGCCAGCAGCTTAGTGGGAGTGAAGTCCTACAATGAGCAGTTCTTC. Amino acids: CASSLVGVKSYNEQFF.

This clonotype was seen ten or more times. This chain links TRBV28 with TRBJ2-4; 7 bases are shared with TRBD2. The J segment lost 3 bases and the V segment lost 8 bases, leaving 10 bases of the junction unmatched. The CDR3 has 15 amino acids. CDR1 MDHEN and CDR2 SYDVKM come from the germline V gene. Written as DNA, the CDR3 is TGTGCCAGCGAAGATTCAGGGAGGGGCAAAAACATTCAGTACTTC. Protein sequence: CASEDSGRGKNIQYF.

V is TRBV6-1 and J is TRBJ2-1; 7 nucleotides agree with TRBD2. V dropped 8 bases and J dropped 8; count of bases not matched to a gene: 18. The germline CDR1 and CDR2 sequences are MNHNS and SASEGT. The CDR3 has 16 residues. CDR3: CASAPMIGGSFDEQFF. Written as DNA, the CDR3 is TGTGCCAGCGCTCCGATGATTGGCGGGAGTTTCGATGAGCAGTTCTTC.

This clonotype was observed many times. This sequence joins TRBV5-5 and TRBJ2-6, with 9 nucleotides matching TRBD1. V lost 6 bases to trimming and J lost 1 base; unmatched junction nucleotides: 5. The CDR3 is 16 residues long. Germline CDR1 SGHKS, CDR2 YYEKEE (reference sequence). The CDR3 DNA reads as TGTGCCAGCACCCGACAGGGGGGTTCTGGGGCCAACGTCCTGACTTTC. Protein sequence: CASTRQGGSGANVLTF.

This clonotype has a count of ten or more. The gene calls are TRBV9 and TRBJ2-5, with a weak D call TRBD2 (5 bases). Germline V gene sequence: CDR1 SGDLS, CDR2 YYNGEE. V was cut by 0 bases and J by 0 bases, with 12 bases left in between. This CDR3 region has 16 residues. In nucleotides, the CDR3 is TGTGCCAGCAGCGTAGGTCCAACGGGAAACCAAGAGACCCAGTACTTC. Encoded protein: CASSVGPTGNQETQYF.

This clonotype was picked up many times. The chain recombines TRBV7-9 with TRBJ2-7; the match to TRBD1 covers 9 bases. J gave up 3 bases and V 6 bases, and 3 bases lay outside the gene matches. Germline V gene sequence: CDR1 SEHNR, CDR2 FQNEAQ (reference sequence). The CDR3 covers 13 residues. CDR3 in DNA: TGTGCCAGCAGAAAGGACAGGGGCTACGAGCAGTACTTC. Translation gives CASRKDRGYEQYF.

This clonotype occurred many times. This rearrangement joins TRBV6-2 or TRBV6-3 to TRBJ1-1; maybe TRBD1 (5 bases). The germline V gene encodes CDR1 MNHEY and CDR2 SVGEGT. CDR3 length: 18 residues. Trimming cost V 4 bases and J 1 base, with 22 bases left between them. The CDR3 sequence is CASSSPVGTTLKNTEAFF. The DNA for the CDR3 is TGTGCCAGCAGTTCCCCCGTCGGGACGACGTTAAAGAACACTGAAGCTTTCTTT.

This clonotype was seen repeatedly, ten times or more. The J gene is TRBJ2-3, the V gene TRBV4-1; 11 positions agree with TRBD1. The ends lost 3 bases at V and 5 bases at J; junction bases unmatched: 10. CDR3 length equals 17 residues. CDR1 MGHRA and CDR2 YSYEKL come from the germline V gene. The CDR3 sequence: CASSQPSGQGARDTQYF. CDR3 sequence (DNA): TGCGCCAGCAGCCAGCCTAGCGGACAGGGGGCGAGAGATACGCAGTATTTT.

This clonotype was picked up a small number of times. This sequence joins TRBV27 and TRBJ2-7; TRBD2 aligns across 8 bases. The CDR3 is 14 amino acids. The V gene's germline CDR1 is MNHEY and CDR2 SMNVEV (reference sequence). V was pared by 6 bases and J by 5 bases, with 9 bases of the junction left unmatched. CDR3 loop: CASSLGGGGNEQYF. The DNA of the CDR3 is TGTGCCAGCAGCCTCGGGGGGGGTGGTAACGAGCAGTACTTC.

This clonotype was seen repeatedly, ten times or more. CDR3 coding DNA: TGTGCCAGCAGAGCGGACAGGGTCTCCTACAATGAGCAGTTCTTC. This gives the protein CASRADRVSYNEQFF. The chain joins TRBV6-2 or TRBV6-3 to TRBJ2-1; 8 nucleotides match TRBD1. Losses at the gene ends were 6 bases for V and 0 bases for J; bases not matched to a gene: 4. The CDR3 spans 15 residues. Germline V CDR1 and CDR2: MNHEY, SVGEGT.

Of note for this clonotype: One end of the junction does not line up with germline, which may come from a read error. This chain connects TRBV7-9 to TRBJ1-2; the D is unclear. Germline loops: CDR1 SEHNR, CDR2 FQNEAQ (reference sequence). This CDR3 spans 14 amino acids. CDR3 amino acids: CVSSLKRVGYGYTF. Written as DNA, the CDR3 is TGTGTCAGCAGCTTAAAGCGCGTCGGATATGGCTACACCTTC.

This clonotype has at least ten counts. The V gene is TRBV5-1, the J gene TRBJ2-7; D not resolved. Trimming removed 4 bases at V and 3 bases at J, with 11 bases between. The V gene's germline CDR1 is SGHRS and CDR2 YFSETQ. The CDR3 is 13 amino acids. CDR3 nucleotide sequence: TGCGCCAGCAGCCCACCCCTCAACTACGAGCAGTACTTC. It encodes CASSPPLNYEQYF.

V and J are TRBV6-2 or TRBV6-3 and TRBJ2-7; D is unresolved. This CDR3 comprises 14 residues. V was cut by 5 bases and J by 7 bases, with 18 bases left in between. Germline V lookup: CDR1 MNHEY, CDR2 SVGEGT. The CDR3 nucleotides are TGTGCCAGCAGTACCAAAGGGCTAGTCCGGGAGCAGTACTTC. Amino acids: CASSTKGLVREQYF.

The chain recombines TRBV19 with TRBJ2-3; TRBD1 agrees at 11 bases. V gave up 5 bases and J gave up 5 bases; unmatched junction bases: 6. The CDR3 totals 15 residues. The germline V gene has CDR1 LNHDA and CDR2 SQIVND (reference sequence). CDR3 coding DNA: TGTGCCAGTAGTGAACGGACAGGGGGCAGAGATACGCAGTATTTT. Translating gives CASSERTGGRDTQYF.

This clonotype was counted many times. The chain carries TRBV11-2 and TRBJ2-7, with 7 bases identical to TRBD1. The trim removed 2 bases at V and 5 bases at J, leaving 9 bases unmatched. The CDR3 extends over 15 amino acids. CDR1 and CDR2 (germline): SGHAT, FQNNGV. The DNA of the CDR3 is TGTGCCAGCAGCTTAAGGACAGGTGGACCTAACGAGCAGTACTTC. Translated: CASSLRTGGPNEQYF. Full variable domain (missing parts from reference TRBV11-2 and TRBJ2-7): EAGVAQSPRYKIIEKRQSVAFWCNPISGHATLYWYQQILGQGPKLLIQFQNNGVVDDSQLPKDRFSAERLKGVDSTLKIQPAKLEDSAVYLCASSLRTGGPNEQYFGPGTRLTVT.

This clonotype has a count of ten or more. The chain carries TRBV20-1 and TRBJ2-7, with D possibly matching TRBD1 (6 bases). The CDR3 consists of 15 residues. Trimming took off 3 bases at V and 3 bases at J, with 18 bases between the two ends. Germline loops: CDR1 DFQATT, CDR2 SNEGSKA (reference sequence). As DNA, the CDR3 is TGCAGTGCTAGGAAAGATCTGGGACAAGACTACGAGCAGTACTTC. This encodes CSARKDLGQDYEQYF.

This clonotype was seen a handful of times. The chain carries TRBV19 and TRBJ1-5; D gene uncertain. Germline lookup yields CDR1 LNHDA and CDR2 SQIVND (reference sequence). V was cut by 3 bases and J by 6 bases, with 12 bases left in between. The CDR3 sequence is 14 residues long. The CDR3 protein is CASSIPITGQPQHF. The DNA of the CDR3 is TGTGCCAGTAGTATTCCCATCACGGGTCAGCCCCAGCATTTT.

Many counts were recorded for this clonotype. The CDR3 reads CASSLAGGNQPQHF. The CDR3 nucleotides read TGTGCCAGCAGTTTGGCAGGGGGCAATCAGCCCCAGCATTTT. The rearrangement links TRBV7-2 to TRBJ1-5; weak D call: TRBD1 (6 bases). There are 14 residues in the CDR3. CDR1 SGHTA and CDR2 FQGNSA come from the germline V gene. V was shortened by 6 bases and J by 2 bases, with 11 bases between the two germline ends.

This clonotype was found many times. CDR3 amino acids: CASSLNSETQYF. In DNA, the CDR3 is TGCGCCAGCAGCTTAAATTCAGAGACCCAGTACTTC. This chain connects TRBV5-1 to TRBJ2-5, with no clear D. V shed 2 bases and J shed 4 bases, with 6 bases lying between them. The CDR3 is 12 amino acids. Germline lookup yields CDR1 SGHRS and CDR2 YFSETQ. The complete variable domain, with remaining parts taken from reference TRBV5-1 and TRBJ2-5, reads KAGVTQTPRYLIKTRGQQVTLSCSPISGHRSVSWYQQTPGQGLQFLFEYFSETQRNKGNFPGRFSGRQFSNSRSEMNVSTLELGDSALYLCASSLNSETQYFGPGTRLLVL.

This clonotype turned up a few times. The chain employs TRBV5-1 and TRBJ2-2, with D hard to call. Trimming took 4 bases from V and 0 from J, leaving 1 base between them. The CDR3 contains 12 residues. CDR1 is SGHRS, CDR2 YFSETQ, per germline. The CDR3 is CASSPNTGELFF. CDR3 nucleotide sequence: TGCGCCAGCAGCCCGAACACCGGGGAGCTGTTTTTT.

This clonotype was counted at least ten times. V is TRBV28 and J is TRBJ2-3; D is unresolved. The V end lost 2 bases, the J end lost 2 bases, and 5 bases lay between the germline ends. Germline V gives CDR1 MDHEN, CDR2 SYDVKM. There are 13 residues in the CDR3. The CDR3 loop reads CASSLGFTDTQYF. In nucleotides, the CDR3 is TGTGCCAGCAGTTTAGGCTTCACAGATACGCAGTATTTT.

The table lists this clonotype with many counts. The chain has TRBV7-9 and TRBJ2-3, with D tentatively TRBD1 (7 bases). The CDR3 runs 16 residues. Trimming stripped 5 bases from V and 3 bases from J, with 18 bases between. The germline CDR1 and CDR2 sequences are SEHNR and FQNEAQ (reference sequence). The CDR3 loop reads CASSDPQGGGTDTQYF. CDR3 nucleotides: TGTGCCAGCAGCGACCCCCAGGGGGGTGGTACAGATACGCAGTATTTT.